The 18 T cell receptor beta chains below were found in one sample sequenced in a study of blood T cell repertoires in COVID-19. Clones were read by immunoSEQ multiplex PCR, and TCRdb kept only the in-frame ones, dropping some. The table has approximately 380,000 clones, approximately 90% seen once. Sequencing input: PBMCs or T cells enriched from blood (not recorded which). The source of these receptors is a woman aged 18-29 years who had recovered from COVID-19.

CDR3 sequence: CASSLHSVAGPYNEQFF. In DNA form, the CDR3 reads TGTGCCAGCAGCTTGCATTCCGTAGCGGGCCCTTACAATGAGCAGTTCTTC. The chain is built from TRBV11-2 and TRBJ2-1; 7 positions match TRBD2. Germline V gene lookup returns CDR1 SGHAT and CDR2 FQNNGV. The CDR3 has 17 residues. V lost 3 bases and J lost 4; bases outside the gene matches: 12.

The chain couples TRBV6-5 to TRBJ1-4; possible D gene TRBD1, 6 bases. The CDR3 is 15 residues long. CDR1 is MNHEY and CDR2 is SVGAGI in the germline V gene. Trimming shortened V by 5 bases and J by 5 bases, and 15 bases separated the two germline ends. The CDR3 loop is CASSLQQGGNEKLFF. CDR3 sequence (DNA): TGTGCCAGCAGTCTCCAACAGGGTGGGAATGAAAAACTGTTTTTT.

This chain joins TRBV29-1 and TRBJ2-5; D not certain. V lost 0 bases to trimming and J lost 3 bases, with 8 bases between them. The V gene's germline CDR1 is SQVTM and CDR2 ANQGSEA. CDR3 size: 13 residues. The CDR3 protein is CSVEDSEKETQYF. For the CDR3, the DNA is TGCAGCGTTGAAGATTCAGAAAAAGAGACCCAGTACTTC.

The V call is TRBV27, the J call TRBJ2-6, with D possibly matching TRBD1 (6 bases). The CDR3 has 17 amino acids. Germline V CDR1 and CDR2: MNHEY, SMNVEV (reference sequence). Trimming stripped 2 bases from V and 2 bases from J, with 13 bases between. The CDR3 region is CASSLDPTGTGANVLTF. CDR3 DNA sequence: TGTGCCAGCAGTTTAGATCCTACAGGGACTGGGGCCAACGTCCTGACTTTC.

The chain is built from TRBV28 and TRBJ1-3, with 8 bases fitting TRBD1. Germline values: CDR1 MDHEN, CDR2 SYDVKM. The CDR3 extends over 16 amino acids. The junction had 12 bases not matched to a gene; V was cut back by 3 bases and J by 8 bases. CDR3 nucleotide sequence: TGTGCCAGCAGTTTGCATTCTCCAGGGGGCGTAGACACCATATATTTT. Its protein is CASSLHSPGGVDTIYF.

Points on this clone: The sample holds other DNA sequences that translate to the same CDR3. The chain carries TRBV12-3 or TRBV12-4 and TRBJ1-1; D perhaps matches TRBD1 (5 bases). The CDR3 runs 13 residues. V was shortened by 6 bases and J by 5 bases, with 13 bases between the two germline ends. In DNA form, the CDR3 reads TGTGCCAGCAGCCCGCGGGGGGGGACTGAAGCTTTCTTT. Translated: CASSPRGGTEAFF.

This sequence joins TRBV5-1 and TRBJ2-7, with 9 bases fitting TRBD1. Trimming cost V 5 bases and J 3 bases; bases outside gene matches: 9. Germline V gives CDR1 SGHRS, CDR2 YFSETQ. CDR3 length: 15 residues. The CDR3 DNA follows: TGCGCCAGCAGGTATGGGACAGGGCGACTCTACGAGCAGTACTTC. The encoded protein is CASRYGTGRLYEQYF.

This chain connects TRBV7-2 to TRBJ1-5; maybe TRBD1 (5 bases). CDR1 SGHTA and CDR2 FQGNSA come from the germline V gene. The CDR3 length is 16 residues. Deletions cut 1 base from V and 2 bases from J, with 12 bases between. CDR3 sequence: CASSLVAGKGNQPQHF. The CDR3, as DNA: TGTGCCAGCAGCTTAGTGGCAGGGAAGGGCAATCAGCCCCAGCATTTT.

The chain couples TRBV5-1 to TRBJ2-7; 10 positions agree with TRBD1. Germline values: CDR1 SGHRS, CDR2 YFSETQ. Losses at the gene ends were 4 bases for V and 0 bases for J; bases not matched to a gene: 7. This CDR3 is 16 amino acids long. The CDR3 bases are TGCGCCAGCAGCCGGGGACAGGGGATCAGCTCCTACGAGCAGTACTTC. This codes for CASSRGQGISSYEQYF.

The V call is TRBV11-3, the J call TRBJ2-3; TRBD2 agrees at 8 bases. The CDR3 has 16 amino acids. The J segment lost 3 bases and the V segment lost 4 bases, leaving 9 bases of the junction unmatched. The V gene's germline CDR1 is SGHNT and CDR2 YENEEA. The CDR3 nucleotides read TGTGCCAGCAGCTCCAAAGGGGGGACTAGGACAGATACGCAGTATTTT. This gives the protein CASSSKGGTRTDTQYF.

This chain connects TRBV15 to TRBJ1-2; maybe TRBD1 (6 bases). With 1 base removed from V and 2 bases from J, the gap between germline ends came to 11 bases. The CDR3 spans 15 residues. Germline loops: CDR1 LNHNV, CDR2 YYDKDF (reference sequence). The CDR3 sequence: CATSRGGQINYGYTF. The CDR3 coding sequence is TGTGCCACCAGCAGAGGTGGACAGATAAACTATGGCTACACCTTC.

The chain uses TRBV6-5 and TRBJ2-1; 7 bases fit TRBD2. Germline loops: CDR1 MNHEY, CDR2 SVGAGI. The CDR3 sequence is 13 residues long. J lost 8 bases, V lost 8 bases, and 9 bases had no gene match. The chain's CDR3 is CASSTASGDEQFF. Written as DNA, the CDR3 is TGTGCCAGCTCGACGGCTAGCGGTGATGAGCAGTTCTTC.

V usage is TRBV18 and J usage is TRBJ1-1; a weak D match, TRBD1 (6 bases). The CDR3 spans 14 residues. Germline loops: CDR1 KGHSH, CDR2 LQKENI. V lost 6 bases and J lost 1, with 12 bases in between. CDR3 nucleotides: TGTGCCAGCTCCCTAAACAGGGCGAACACTGAAGCTTTCTTT. Protein product: CASSLNRANTEAFF. The variable domain in full, completed from reference TRBV18 and TRBJ1-1, reads NAGVMQNPRHLVRRRGQEARLRCSPMKGHSHVYWYRQLPEEGLKFMVYLQKENIIDESGMPKERFSAEFPKEGPSILRIQQVVRGDSAAYFCASSLNRANTEAFFGQGTRLTVV.

CDR3 residues: CASSPTNRGRTYF. The CDR3 nucleotides read TGTGCCAGCAGTCCAACGAACCGGGGGAGGACGTACTTC. The rearrangement uses TRBV25-1 and TRBJ2-5, with D perhaps matching TRBD2 (6 bases). This CDR3 contains 13 residues. In germline, CDR1 is MGHDK, CDR2 SYGVNS. The V and J ends lost 5 bases and 13 bases respectively, with 20 bases between them.

V is TRBV7-3 and J is TRBJ2-1; D unclear. Trimming took off 5 bases at V and 4 bases at J, with 9 bases between the two ends. The CDR3 is made up of 13 amino acids. Germline lookup yields CDR1 SGHTA and CDR2 FQGTGA. CDR3 sequence: CASSEDSYNEQFF. DNA of the CDR3: TGTGCCAGCAGCGAAGATAGTTACAATGAGCAGTTCTTC.

The chain is built from TRBV28 and TRBJ2-2; D not certain. CDR1 is MDHEN, CDR2 SYDVKM, per germline. The CDR3 totals 16 residues. V was pared by 10 bases and J by 1 base, with 19 bases between. For the CDR3, the DNA is TGTGCCACTCAACCCCCGGCAGGCAAGAACACCGGGGAGCTGTTTTTT. Its translation is CATQPPAGKNTGELFF.

The rearrangement joins TRBV19 to TRBJ1-1, with 9 bases matching TRBD1. Germline V CDR1 and CDR2: LNHDA, SQIVND (reference sequence). J lost 0 bases, V lost 1 base, and 3 bases had no gene match. The CDR3 spans 16 residues. The CDR3 nucleotides are TGTGCCAGTAGTATAGGGACAGGGGATGTGAACACTGAAGCTTTCTTT. It encodes CASSIGTGDVNTEAFF. Using reference TRBV19 and TRBJ1-1 for the parts outside the CDR3, the full variable domain is DGGITQSPKYLFRKEGQNVTLSCEQNLNHDAMYWYRQDPGQGLRLIYYSQIVNDFQKGDIAEGYSVSREKKESFPLTVTSAQKNPTAFYLCASSIGTGDVNTEAFFGQGTRLTVV.

The rearrangement links TRBV11-2 to TRBJ2-7; TRBD1 matches 10 bases. Germline loops: CDR1 SGHAT, CDR2 FQNNGV. There are 16 residues in the CDR3. Trimming removed 1 base from V and 3 bases from J; junction bases left unmatched: 6. The CDR3: CASSLVGGQGLYEQYF. In nucleotides, the CDR3 is TGTGCCAGCAGCTTAGTCGGGGGACAGGGGCTCTACGAGCAGTACTTC.